The 9 T cell receptor beta chains given below trace back to one sample, sequenced in a study of PD-1 blockade in mismatch repair-deficient tumors. For these receptors, no antigen is known. Time point described: approximately eleven-day in vitro stimulation with candidate neoantigen peptide 7. Produced via immunoSEQ multiplex PCR; TCRdb's table is partial and in-frame only. The table shows 7,500 to 10,000 clones, with over 80% occurring only once. Material: cells cultured in vitro, obtained from a patient treated with pembrolizumab. The receptors stem from an adult with mismatch repair-deficient cancer.

The genes are TRBV27 and TRBJ2-7, with TRBD2 identical over 10 bases. With 5 bases clipped from V and 6 bases from J, the junction kept 10 bases outside the gene matches. In germline, CDR1 is MNHEY, CDR2 SMNVEV (reference sequence). This CDR3 spans 15 amino acids. The CDR3 bases are TGTGCCAGCAGTCCTTTAGCGGGAGGCACGGGCGAGCAGTACTTC. Protein: CASSPLAGGTGEQYF.

The genes are TRBV9 and TRBJ1-1, with D possibly being TRBD1 (5 bases). The V and J ends lost 0 bases and 10 bases respectively, with 10 bases between them. Germline V gives CDR1 SGDLS, CDR2 YYNGEE. This CDR3 contains 12 residues. This CDR3 is CASSVAGGAAFF. CDR3 coding DNA: TGTGCCAGCAGCGTAGCTGGTGGGGCAGCTTTCTTT.

The chain uses TRBV2 and TRBJ2-6; D is unclear. Looked up from germline, CDR1 is SNHLY and CDR2 is FYNNEI. Trimming stripped 6 bases from V and 1 base from J, with 10 bases between. The CDR3 consists of 15 residues. The chain's CDR3 is CASRKEQSGANVLTF. CDR3 DNA: TGTGCCAGCAGAAAAGAACAATCTGGGGCCAACGTCCTGACTTTC.

This chain connects TRBV5-1 to TRBJ2-2, with a tentative D call TRBD1 (6 bases). The germline V gene encodes CDR1 SGHRS and CDR2 YFSETQ. Trimming took 3 bases from V and 4 from J, leaving 13 bases between them. This CDR3 is built from 15 residues. The CDR3 DNA is TGCGCCAGCAGCTCCCGGGACACCCTCACCGGGGAGCTGTTTTTT. Encoded protein: CASSSRDTLTGELFF.

The chain uses TRBV27 and TRBJ1-2; D unresolved. From germline, CDR1 is MNHEY and CDR2 SMNVEV (reference sequence). Trimming pared 0 bases from V and 2 bases from J, leaving 4 bases between. The CDR3 has 13 residues. CDR3 sequence reads: CASSLSGNYGYTF. The CDR3 DNA follows: TGTGCCAGCAGTTTATCCGGGAACTATGGCTACACCTTC.

V usage is TRBV10-2 and J usage is TRBJ2-7; D may be TRBD2 (5 bases). CDR1 is WSHSY and CDR2 is SAAADI in the germline V gene. Between the trimmed V and J ends, which lost 4 bases and 2 bases, there was a span of 15 bases. This CDR3 is built from 15 residues. The CDR3 reads CASSGSGGSPYEQYF. CDR3 coding DNA: TGCGCCAGCAGTGGATCCGGAGGTTCTCCCTACGAGCAGTACTTC.

The rearrangement uses TRBV5-7 and TRBJ2-1, with a weak D call TRBD2 (6 bases). TRBV5-7 is identified as an open reading frame with a role that is uncertain. The V end was cut by 2 bases, the J end by 2 bases, with 14 bases between. The CDR3 consists of 16 residues. The CDR3 reads CASSLPQAGPYNEQFF. Here the CDR3 DNA reads TGTGCCAGCAGCTTACCACAAGCGGGCCCCTACAATGAGCAGTTCTTC.

The chain links TRBV5-1 to TRBJ1-6, with a weak D call TRBD1 (6 bases). The CDR3 loop spans 15 amino acids. V shed 3 bases and J shed 2 bases, with 9 bases lying between them. The germline gives CDR1 SGHRS, CDR2 YFSETQ. CDR3 coding DNA: TGCGCCAGCAGCTACAGGGAAACCTATAATTCACCCCTCCACTTT. Translation gives CASSYRETYNSPLHF.

This rearrangement joins TRBV30 to TRBJ2-7; TRBD2 might be the D (5 bases). Germline CDR1 and CDR2: GTSNPN and SVGIG (reference sequence). The CDR3 runs to 12 residues. The V end lost 1 base, the J end lost 2 bases, and 6 bases lay between the germline ends. Here the CDR3 reads CAWSAGTYEQYF. The DNA for the CDR3 is TGTGCCTGGAGTGCGGGGACCTACGAGCAGTACTTC.